These 11 T cell receptor beta chains were all obtained from the same sample, sequenced in a study of CD8 T cells in Susac syndrome. Random hexamers were used to reverse transcribe roughly 0.45 to 1 ug of RNA. MiXCR, run by TCRdb on the immunoSEQ multiplex PCR reads, gives a single entry per CDR3 protein. Of about 170,000 distinct CDR3 sequences listed, about 96% are singletons. Sequenced input: CD4+ T cells from PBMCs. The receptor set was obtained from a human donor with Susac syndrome.

The chain recombines TRBV11-2 with TRBJ2-7, with unresolved D. In germline, CDR1 is SGHAT, CDR2 FQNNGV. V lost 0 bases and J lost 6, with 9 bases in between. The CDR3 contains 13 residues. The CDR3: CASSLESSAEQYF. The CDR3 nucleotides are TGTGCCAGCAGCTTAGAAAGCTCGGCCGAGCAGTACTTC.

The rearrangement uses TRBV5-6 and TRBJ2-7; 10 bases line up with TRBD1. The J segment lost 6 bases and the V segment lost 4 bases, leaving 10 bases of the junction unmatched. The germline V gene encodes CDR1 SGHDT and CDR2 YYEEEE. This CDR3 comprises 15 residues. The CDR3 nucleotides are TGTGCCAGCAGCCAACTTGGGACAGGGGACGGCGAGCAGTACTTC. Protein sequence: CASSQLGTGDGEQYF.

This sequence joins TRBV20-1 and TRBJ2-5; 10 bases align to TRBD2. The germline V gene has CDR1 DFQATT and CDR2 SNEGSKA (reference sequence). This CDR3 is built from 15 residues. With V trimmed by 6 bases and J by 3 bases, 10 bases remained unmatched. The CDR3 sequence is CSAPVISGRKETQYF. The CDR3, as DNA: TGCAGTGCCCCCGTTATTAGCGGGAGGAAAGAGACCCAGTACTTC.

The V call is TRBV2, the J call TRBJ2-1; D unresolved. This CDR3 is 13 amino acids long. Per the germline V gene, CDR1 is SNHLY and CDR2 is FYNNEI. The germline V and J ends were trimmed by 7 bases and 3 bases, with 10 bases remaining between them. CDR3 coding DNA: TGTGCCAGCACCGCGGACCGCTACAATGAGCAGTTCTTC. The encoded protein is CASTADRYNEQFF. Combining the CDR3 with reference TRBV2 and TRBJ2-1 gives the whole variable domain EPEVTQTPSHQVTQMGQEVILRCVPISNHLYFYWYRQILGQKVEFLVSFYNNEISEKSEIFDDQFSVERPDGSNFTLKIRSTKLEDSAMYFCASTADRYNEQFFGPGTRLTVL.

The CDR3 sequence: CASSRPGRGWQETQYF. The CDR3 nucleotides are TGTGCCAGCAGCCGCCCGGGGAGAGGTTGGCAAGAGACCCAGTACTTC. The chain is built from TRBV6-2 or TRBV6-3 and TRBJ2-5, with D possibly being TRBD2 (5 bases). V lost 6 bases and J lost 2, with 19 bases in between. This CDR3 has 16 amino acids. Germline V gene sequence: CDR1 MNHEY, CDR2 SVGEGT.

The chain employs TRBV19 and TRBJ2-3; 16 positions match TRBD2. V shed 5 bases, J shed 2 bases, and the junction held 13 bases outside the gene matches. Germline values: CDR1 LNHDA, CDR2 SQIVND (reference sequence). The CDR3 runs to 20 residues. CDR3 in amino acids: CASSAKRGTSGRAITDTQYF. Here the CDR3 DNA reads TGTGCCAGTAGTGCCAAGCGGGGGACTAGCGGGAGGGCCATCACAGATACGCAGTATTTT.

This chain links TRBV4-1 with TRBJ2-4; D is uncertain. Between the trimmed V and J ends, which lost 1 base and 0 bases, there was a span of 7 bases. The CDR3 is 15 residues long. In germline, CDR1 is MGHRA, CDR2 YSYEKL. The CDR3 here is CASSQVVLAKNIQYF. The CDR3 nucleotides are TGCGCCAGCAGCCAAGTAGTGCTAGCCAAAAACATTCAGTACTTC.

The chain employs TRBV29-1 and TRBJ2-7; 9 bases are a match to TRBD1. The CDR3 has 13 residues. The germline gives CDR1 SQVTM, CDR2 ANQGSEA. J was trimmed by 0 bases and V by 6 bases; bases with no gene match: 3. The CDR3: CSVGQGSSYEQYF. CDR3 nucleotide sequence: TGCAGCGTGGGACAGGGAAGCTCCTACGAGCAGTACTTC.

The chain has TRBV30 and TRBJ2-1, with TRBD2 matching over 8 bases. Germline CDR1 GTSNPN, CDR2 SVGIG (reference sequence). There are 16 residues in the CDR3. Unmatched junction bases numbered 15, after V lost 2 bases and J lost 9 bases. CDR3 sequence (DNA): TGTGCCTGGAGTAAACCCGGGGGAAGCGGGAGATCTGAGCAGTTCTTC. This gives the protein CAWSKPGGSGRSEQFF.

The chain recombines TRBV13 with TRBJ2-3; a weak D match, TRBD2 (5 bases). V gave up 1 base and J gave up 4 bases, with 9 bases separating them. The CDR3 contains 14 residues. Germline V gives CDR1 PRHDT, CDR2 FYEKMQ (reference sequence). The CDR3 DNA sequence: TGTGCCAGCAGCTTAGAAGGAGGCGCAGATACGCAGTATTTT. Its translation is CASSLEGGADTQYF.

The chain combines TRBV5-4 with TRBJ2-6, with 9 bases identical to TRBD1. This CDR3 region has 19 residues. Germline V CDR1 and CDR2: SGHNT, YYREEE (reference sequence). The ends lost 2 bases at V and 3 bases at J; junction bases unmatched: 12. The CDR3 here is CASSFIRDRARSGANVLTF. In DNA form, the CDR3 reads TGTGCCAGCAGCTTCATCCGGGACAGGGCTCGAAGTGGGGCCAACGTCCTGACTTTC. Together with reference TRBV5-4 and TRBJ2-6, the CDR3 gives the full variable domain: ETGVTQSPTHLIKTRGQQVTLRCSSQSGHNTVSWYQQALGQGPQFIFQYYREEENGRGNFPPRFSGLQFPNYSSELNVNALELDDSALYLCASSFIRDRARSGANVLTFGAGSRLTVL.